Below are 29 T cell receptor beta chains sequenced from a single sample in a study of shared clonotypes between healthy human individuals. Terminally differentiated effector memory CD45RA+ cells were excluded by CCR7 positive selection of CD45RO-negative cells. TCRdb's table, derived via immunoSEQ multiplex PCR, lists solely in-frame clones and lacks some. Among roughly 2,000,000 clones listed, 93% were seen once. Sequencing used naive CD8+ T cells from PBMCs. All receptors come from a man aged 18 to 30 in good health. Some clones in this sample may be carry-over from other donors' samples.

The rearrangement links TRBV29-1 to TRBJ2-2; D is unresolved. The length of the CDR3 is 13 residues. Germline-derived CDR1 and CDR2 are SQVTM and ANQGSEA. V dropped 2 bases and J dropped 3 bases, with 7 bases sitting between them. The CDR3 is CSVEQPHTGELFF. The CDR3 bases are TGCAGCGTTGAACAGCCTCACACCGGGGAGCTGTTTTTT.

This clone is a singleton in its sample. The V gene is TRBV15, the J gene TRBJ1-4, with D possibly TRBD1 on 6 matching bases. With 0 bases removed from V and 14 bases from J, the gap between germline ends came to 13 bases. CDR1 is LNHNV, CDR2 YYDKDF, per germline (reference sequence). This CDR3 comprises 13 residues. For the CDR3, the DNA is TGTGCCACCAGCAGAGATTGGGGGCAGTTTCTGTTTTTT. This encodes CATSRDWGQFLFF.

V and J are TRBV7-9 and TRBJ2-7; TRBD1 is a possible D gene (6 bases). The CDR3 has 12 residues. Germline V gene sequence: CDR1 SEHNR, CDR2 FQNEAQ (reference sequence). Deletions cut 5 bases from V and 4 bases from J, with 9 bases between. The CDR3 protein is CASSVTGYEQYF. The CDR3 DNA follows: TGTGCCAGCAGCGTTACAGGGTACGAGCAGTACTTC.

This chain links TRBV15 with TRBJ2-7; TRBD1 agrees at 9 bases. This CDR3 has 15 residues. CDR1 and CDR2 from the germline V gene are LNHNV and YYDKDF (reference sequence). Germline trimming cut 1 base from V and 6 bases from J; bases unmatched to any gene: 7. This CDR3 reads CATSRAGTGWSEQYF. CDR3 DNA: TGTGCCACCAGCAGAGCGGGGACAGGGTGGAGCGAGCAGTACTTC.

V and J are TRBV21-1 and TRBJ2-7. TRBV21-1 is reported as a pseudogene. The CDR3 is 13 amino acids. For the CDR3, the DNA is TGTGCCAGCAGCAAAGCAGGGATTGACGAGCAGTACTTC. Protein sequence: CASSKAGIDEQYF.

V usage is TRBV7-9 and J usage is TRBJ2-7; TRBD1 agrees at 9 bases. In germline, CDR1 is SEHNR, CDR2 FQNEAQ (reference sequence). J gave up 1 base and V 4 bases, and 5 bases lay outside the gene matches. CDR3 size: 15 residues. The CDR3 is CASSSGQGISYEQYF. Here the CDR3 DNA reads TGTGCCAGCAGCTCTGGACAGGGGATTTCCTACGAGCAGTACTTC.

The chain couples TRBV7-9 to TRBJ2-7, with 12 positions matching TRBD2. The junction had 6 bases not matched to a gene; V was cut back by 5 bases and J by 1 base. CDR3 size: 16 residues. Germline V gives CDR1 SEHNR, CDR2 FQNEAQ (reference sequence). CDR3 residues: CASSSLAGGTSYEQYF. CDR3 coding DNA: TGTGCCAGCAGCAGCCTAGCGGGAGGGACTTCCTACGAGCAGTACTTC.

This clone was counted a single time. The sample carries other DNA sequences with the same CDR3. V usage is TRBV5-1 and J usage is TRBJ2-1; 9 bases fit TRBD1. Germline lookup yields CDR1 SGHRS and CDR2 YFSETQ. V lost 4 bases, J lost 2 bases, and 4 bases stayed unmatched. The CDR3 runs to 15 residues. CDR3 nucleotides: TGCGCCAGCAGCGCGGGACAGGGTACCTACAATGAGCAGTTCTTC. This codes for CASSAGQGTYNEQFF.

This chain connects TRBV4-1 to TRBJ2-1; weak D call: TRBD2 (5 bases). The V end lost 4 bases, the J end lost 5 bases, and 9 bases lay between the germline ends. This CDR3 has 13 amino acids. The germline V gene encodes CDR1 MGHRA and CDR2 YSYEKL. The CDR3 loop reads CASSLLGDNEQFF. As DNA, the CDR3 is TGCGCCAGCAGCCTTCTCGGGGACAATGAGCAGTTCTTC.

This chain connects TRBV28 to TRBJ1-5; 12 bases align to TRBD1. CDR3 length: 16 amino acids. Trimming cost V 3 bases and J 5 bases; bases outside gene matches: 5. In germline, CDR1 is MDHEN, CDR2 SYDVKM. The CDR3 DNA is TGTGCCAGCAGTTTGGGGGGACAGGGGGCTTATCAGCCCCAGCATTTT. Translating gives CASSLGGQGAYQPQHF. Based on the CDR3 plus reference TRBV28 and TRBJ1-5, the full variable domain is DVKVTQSSRYLVKRTGEKVFLECVQDMDHENMFWYRQDPGLGLRLIYFSYDVKMKEKGDIPEGYSVSREKKERFSLILESASTNQTSMYLCASSLGGQGAYQPQHFGDGTRLSIL.

The chain carries TRBV7-2 and TRBJ2-7; D may correspond to TRBD1 or TRBD2 (6 bases each). Germline CDR1 SGHTA, CDR2 FQGNSA. The CDR3 is 15 residues long. Deletions cut 4 bases from V and 3 bases from J, with 16 bases between. The CDR3 sequence: CASSSVGGIFYEQYF. The CDR3, as DNA: TGTGCCAGCAGCTCGGTAGGGGGGATCTTCTACGAGCAGTACTTC.

This clone was seen a single time. The chain combines TRBV27 with TRBJ2-2; a weak D match, TRBD1 (6 bases). This CDR3 spans 18 amino acids. The V end lost 6 bases, the J end lost 6 bases, and 26 bases lay between the germline ends. Germline CDR1 MNHEY, CDR2 SMNVEV (reference sequence). The CDR3 sequence is CASRGGGTGPAAAGELFF. Here the CDR3 DNA reads TGTGCCAGCAGAGGGGGTGGAACCGGGCCCGCCGCCGCCGGGGAGCTGTTTTTT.

Concerning this clone: This specimen includes other DNA sequences encoding the same CDR3. The rearrangement joins TRBV9 to TRBJ2-1; TRBD2 matches at 12 bases. This CDR3 spans 15 amino acids. The V segment lost 0 bases and the J segment 9 bases; nucleotides outside the gene matches: 4. Germline CDR1 and CDR2: SGDLS and YYNGEE. DNA for the CDR3: TGTGCCAGCAGCGTAGGACTAGCGGGAGTCAGTGAGCAGTTCTTC. Amino acids: CASSVGLAGVSEQFF.

The J gene is TRBJ2-5, the V gene TRBV6-1; 7 bases fit TRBD2. This CDR3 has 15 residues. Trimming at V came to 4 bases and at J to 5 bases, leaving 10 bases not matched to a gene. In germline, CDR1 is MNHNS, CDR2 SASEGT. The CDR3, as DNA: TGTGCCAGCAGTGGGGGAGGGGCAACTTGGGAGACCCAGTACTTC. It is translated as CASSGGGATWETQYF.

V gene TRBV7-9 combines with J gene TRBJ2-2; D gene unclear. Germline assignment: CDR1 SEHNR and CDR2 FQNEAQ (reference sequence). The V and J ends lost 9 bases and 5 bases respectively, with 7 bases between them. The CDR3 runs to 11 residues. The CDR3, as DNA: TGTGCCAGTACGGCGACCGGGGAGCTGTTTTTT. This sequence encodes CASTATGELFF.

This clone was seen just once. V is TRBV4-1 and J is TRBJ2-2; D unresolved. This CDR3 spans 13 amino acids. Trimming took off 3 bases at V and 6 bases at J, with 8 bases between the two ends. Germline CDR1 MGHRA, CDR2 YSYEKL. CDR3: CASSQPPSGELFF. Here the CDR3 DNA reads TGCGCCAGCAGCCAGCCTCCGTCCGGGGAGCTGTTTTTT.

CDR3 nucleotides: TGTGCCAGCAGCGTAGTTCCAGCGGGGGGTTACAATGAGCAGTTCTTC. Its protein is CASSVVPAGGYNEQFF. V usage is TRBV9 and J usage is TRBJ2-1, with 9 positions matching TRBD2. CDR1 is SGDLS and CDR2 is YYNGEE in the germline V gene. After removal of 0 bases from V and 4 bases from J, the junction contained 5 bases not matched to a gene. The CDR3 runs to 16 residues.

J is TRBJ1-2 and V is TRBV4-2, with 8 bases matching TRBD1. The CDR3 totals 17 residues. With V trimmed by 0 bases and J by 3 bases, 9 bases remained unmatched. Germline V gene lookup returns CDR1 LGHNA and CDR2 YNFKEQ. Written as DNA, the CDR3 is TGTGCCAGCAGCCAAGATCTATATCAGGGGGCCGACTATGGCTACACCTTC. As protein: CASSQDLYQGADYGYTF.

The chain is built from TRBV6-5 and TRBJ1-5; D is ambiguous. The CDR3 has 15 amino acids. Between the trimmed V and J ends, which lost 3 bases and 0 bases, there was a span of 9 bases. The germline V gene has CDR1 MNHEY and CDR2 SVGAGI. CDR3: CASSYSRYSNQPQHF. DNA for the CDR3: TGTGCCAGCAGTTATAGTAGATATAGCAATCAGCCCCAGCATTTT.

The chain employs TRBV10-3 and TRBJ2-7; the match to TRBD1 covers 9 bases. CDR1 is ENHRY, CDR2 SYGVKD, per germline. The CDR3 runs to 14 residues. V shed 8 bases and J 3 bases; nucleotides not matched to a gene: 8. CDR3 residues: CAISQGQGIYEQYF. The CDR3 nucleotides read TGTGCCATCTCCCAGGGACAGGGCATCTACGAGCAGTACTTC.

The J gene is TRBJ1-1, the V gene TRBV19; no definite D call. The CDR3 extends over 13 amino acids. V was cut by 3 bases and J by 7 bases, with 12 bases left in between. CDR1 and CDR2 (germline): LNHDA, SQIVND (reference sequence). This chain's CDR3 is CASSILDGDEAFF. The CDR3 bases are TGTGCCAGTAGTATTTTGGACGGAGATGAAGCTTTCTTT.

This chain joins TRBV5-6 and TRBJ2-3, with D tentatively TRBD1 or TRBD2 (5 bases each). The CDR3 spans 15 residues. V shed 6 bases and J shed 1 base, with 15 bases lying between them. Per the germline V gene, CDR1 is SGHDT and CDR2 is YYEEEE. CDR3 protein: CASTSGPTGTDTQYF. CDR3 sequence (DNA): TGTGCCAGCACCTCGGGGCCCACGGGCACAGATACGCAGTATTTT.

V and J are TRBV5-5 and TRBJ2-6; perhaps TRBD1 as D (5 bases). V shed 6 bases and J shed 0 bases, with 22 bases lying between them. Germline V CDR1 and CDR2: SGHKS, YYEKEE (reference sequence). This CDR3 spans 19 amino acids. Here the CDR3 DNA reads TGTGCCAGCAAAACCGAGATAGTTCAGGGATACTCTGGGGCCAACGTCCTGACTTTC. Translated: CASKTEIVQGYSGANVLTF.

The J gene is TRBJ1-1, the V gene TRBV6-6; D remains unclear. CDR3 length: 16 residues. The germline V gene has CDR1 MNHNY and CDR2 SVGAGI (reference sequence). Between the trimmed V and J ends, which lost 2 bases and 1 base, there was a span of 14 bases. The CDR3 is CASSYPTAGANTEAFF. The CDR3 bases are TGTGCCAGCAGTTACCCGACGGCCGGCGCGAACACTGAAGCTTTCTTT.

The rearrangement joins TRBV6-6 to TRBJ2-5; D gene unclear. The germline V and J ends were trimmed by 6 bases and 1 base, with 12 bases remaining between them. Germline lookup yields CDR1 MNHNY and CDR2 SVGAGI (reference sequence). CDR3 length: 14 residues. The CDR3 is CASRPDTFQETQYF. The DNA for the CDR3 is TGTGCCAGCAGACCCGACACCTTCCAAGAGACCCAGTACTTC.

The CDR3 sequence is CASTKGTSGRLEQFF. The CDR3, as DNA: TGCGCCAGCACCAAGGGGACTAGCGGGAGGTTAGAGCAGTTCTTC. This chain links TRBV23-1 with TRBJ2-1, with 15 positions matching TRBD2. TRBV23-1 is an open reading frame whose function is uncertain. The V gene end was trimmed by 7 bases and the J gene end by 10 bases; junction bases not matched to a gene: 8. This CDR3 is built from 15 residues.

The V and J genes are TRBV7-3 and TRBJ1-1; TRBD1 is a possible D gene (5 bases). The V gene's germline CDR1 is SGHTA and CDR2 FQGTGA. The CDR3 has 14 residues. Trimming took off 5 bases at V and 4 bases at J, with 14 bases between the two ends. CDR3 protein: CASSSRGTGTEAFF. CDR3 sequence (DNA): TGTGCCAGCAGCAGTCGGGGGACGGGCACTGAAGCTTTCTTT.

This clone has a handful of counts. The chain has TRBV9 and TRBJ1-2; 9 bases line up with TRBD1. After removal of 4 bases from V and 8 bases from J, the junction contained 6 bases not matched to a gene. This CDR3 region has 13 residues. CDR1 is SGDLS and CDR2 is YYNGEE in the germline V gene. Written as DNA, the CDR3 is TGTGCCAGCAGCCTCGGGACAGGGAAAGGCTACACCTTC. Its translation: CASSLGTGKGYTF.

The rearrangement joins TRBV2 to TRBJ2-1; D is perhaps TRBD2 (5 bases). Trimming cost V 2 bases and J 4 bases, with 9 bases left between them. The CDR3 sequence is 14 residues long. Per the germline V gene, CDR1 is SNHLY and CDR2 is FYNNEI. The CDR3 nucleotides read TGTGCCAGCAGTGAAATTAGCGAGTACAATGAGCAGTTCTTC. Translating it yields CASSEISEYNEQFF.